These 23 T cell receptor beta chains originate from one sample sequenced in a study of CXCR3-negative and CXCR3-positive naive CD8 T cells. Through 5' RACE with UMI labels, the TRB cDNA libraries were prepared. TCRdb derives one entry per CDR3 protein from the 5' RACE reads, leaving out DNA. This sample contains 65,000 to 85,000 distinct CDR3 sequences. Material: naive CXCR3- CD8+ T cells from blood. The subset: CD45RO-CCR7+CD27+CD95- naive CD8+ T cells lacking CXCR3 (TNR3-). The receptors stem from a human donor in good health. Some clones in this sample may be carry-over from other donors' samples.

The V and J genes are TRBV29-1 and TRBJ2-7; the TCRdb D gene call, TRBD2, has no DNA to confirm it. The CDR3 totals 11 residues. Germline lookup yields CDR1 SQVTM and CDR2 ANQGSEA. CDR3 region: CSAGEGHEQYF.

The chain joins TRBV4-1 to TRBJ2-1; the TRBD2 assignment by TCRdb is unverifiable without DNA. The CDR3 extends over 16 amino acids. CDR1 and CDR2 from the germline V gene are MGHRA and YSYEKL. CDR3 sequence reads: CASSPVGRESPVLKFF.

This CDR3 is CSVEGTTNTGELFF. V is TRBV29-1 and J is TRBJ2-2; TCRdb returns TRBD1, unconfirmable since there is no DNA. The CDR3 is 14 residues long. CDR1 SQVTM and CDR2 ANQGSEA come from the germline V gene.

This rearrangement joins TRBV12-3 or TRBV12-4 to TRBJ1-4; there is no DNA to check the TCRdb D call of TRBD1. This CDR3 comprises 17 residues. CDR3 in amino acids: CASSTGTVPAANEKLFF.

The chain couples TRBV4-3 to TRBJ2-7; the TRBD2 assignment by TCRdb is unverifiable without DNA. CDR3 length: 13 residues. Germline V gene lookup returns CDR1 LGHNA and CDR2 YSLEER. This chain's CDR3 is CASSQSAGSEQYF.

The chain combines TRBV14 with TRBJ1-2; TCRdb reports TRBD1, a call that lacks DNA to check it against. The CDR3 covers 16 residues. Germline V gene sequence: CDR1 SGHDN, CDR2 FVKESK. CDR3 loop: CASSSTGEVANYGYTF.

This chain links TRBV20-1 with TRBJ2-5; TCRdb selects TRBD2, and the lack of DNA leaves this call unchecked. The CDR3 loop spans 14 amino acids. Germline values: CDR1 DFQATT, CDR2 SNEGSKA (reference sequence). The CDR3 loop is CSASKTRDEETQYF.

The chain couples TRBV7-8 to TRBJ2-1; without DNA, the TCRdb call of TRBD2 cannot be checked. Germline values: CDR1 SGHVS, CDR2 FQNEAQ. The CDR3 totals 17 residues. CDR3 residues: CASSIGTSGRVFDEQFF.

J is TRBJ1-1 and V is TRBV19; absent DNA, TCRdb's TRBD1 call cannot be checked. The germline V gene encodes CDR1 LNHDA and CDR2 SQIVND (reference sequence). This CDR3 comprises 14 residues. This CDR3 reads CASSIRPGGTEAFF.

The chain recombines TRBV4-1 with TRBJ2-7. The CDR3 is 15 residues long. The germline V gene has CDR1 MGHRA and CDR2 YSYEKL. CDR3 region: CASSQIMDASYEQYF.

This chain uses TRBV29-1 with TRBJ2-5; TCRdb proposes TRBD1, but this gene call is untestable without DNA. The germline CDR1 and CDR2 sequences are SQVTM and ANQGSEA. The CDR3 loop spans 14 amino acids. CDR3 loop: CSVVQTGGVETQYF.

The rearrangement joins TRBV5-4 to TRBJ1-1. The CDR3 has 13 residues. Germline CDR1 SGHNT, CDR2 YYREEE (reference sequence). This CDR3 reads CASSQALNTEAFF.

The J gene is TRBJ2-7, the V gene TRBV29-1; without DNA, the TCRdb call of TRBD1 cannot be checked. The CDR3 contains 12 residues. The germline V gene encodes CDR1 SQVTM and CDR2 ANQGSEA. The CDR3 here is CSVETGDYEQYF.

The J gene is TRBJ2-1, the V gene TRBV2; absent DNA, TCRdb's TRBD1 call cannot be checked. The CDR3 covers 15 residues. CDR1 and CDR2 from the germline V gene are SNHLY and FYNNEI. This chain's CDR3 is CASRFLAGDTYEQFF.

The chain is built from TRBV9 and TRBJ2-7; with no DNA, the TCRdb D assignment of TRBD2 cannot be verified. This CDR3 is 15 amino acids long. Per the germline V gene, CDR1 is SGDLS and CDR2 is YYNGEE. CDR3 region: CASSVAGGIAYEQYF.

J is TRBJ2-7 and V is TRBV4-1; TCRdb picks TRBD1, but there is no DNA to check that call. Germline CDR1 reads MGHRA; CDR2 reads YSYEKL. The CDR3 is 15 residues long. The CDR3 loop is CASSLRGGLPYEQYF.

This chain connects TRBV7-9 to TRBJ2-1. CDR3 size: 15 residues. CDR1 and CDR2 (germline): SEHNR, FQNEAQ (reference sequence). CDR3 loop: CASSLSGVSYNEQFF.

The CDR3 loop is CSETDRGGIGQYF. The V gene is TRBV29-1, the J gene TRBJ2-5; TCRdb selects TRBD1, and the lack of DNA leaves this call unchecked. Germline lookup yields CDR1 SQVTM and CDR2 ANQGSEA. This CDR3 has 13 amino acids.

CDR3: CASSDTSGSDSYNEQFF. The rearrangement uses TRBV5-1 and TRBJ2-1; the TCRdb D gene call, TRBD2, has no DNA to confirm it. Looked up from germline, CDR1 is SGHRS and CDR2 is YFSETQ. This CDR3 comprises 17 residues.

This clonotype is identified as medium-sized (0.01 to 0.1%) from frequency. V and J are TRBV4-2 and TRBJ1-2; with no DNA, the TCRdb D assignment of TRBD1 cannot be verified. Germline V gene sequence: CDR1 LGHNA, CDR2 YNFKEQ. The CDR3 sequence is 15 residues long. This CDR3 is CASSLGDRDFYGYTF.

The CDR3: CASSGATAGSPLYF. The chain joins TRBV9 to TRBJ1-6. This CDR3 region has 14 residues. Germline assignment: CDR1 SGDLS and CDR2 YYNGEE. The full variable domain, with the rest looked up from reference TRBV9 and TRBJ1-6, is DSGVTQTPKHLITATGQRVTLRCSPRSGDLSVYWYQQSLDQGLQFLIQYYNGEERAKGNILERFSAQQFPDLHSELNLSSLELGDSALYFCASSGATAGSPLYFGNGTRLTVT.

The gene calls are TRBV10-3 and TRBJ2-3; checking the TCRdb D call of TRBD1 is not possible without DNA. This CDR3 has 14 residues. CDR1 ENHRY and CDR2 SYGVKD come from the germline V gene. CDR3 residues: CAISERGSTDTQYF.

The V gene is TRBV28, the J gene TRBJ2-1; TCRdb names TRBD1, which stays unverified in the absence of DNA. The CDR3 totals 14 residues. CDR1 is MDHEN and CDR2 is SYDVKM in the germline V gene. This CDR3 is CASSLLRVGNEQFF.